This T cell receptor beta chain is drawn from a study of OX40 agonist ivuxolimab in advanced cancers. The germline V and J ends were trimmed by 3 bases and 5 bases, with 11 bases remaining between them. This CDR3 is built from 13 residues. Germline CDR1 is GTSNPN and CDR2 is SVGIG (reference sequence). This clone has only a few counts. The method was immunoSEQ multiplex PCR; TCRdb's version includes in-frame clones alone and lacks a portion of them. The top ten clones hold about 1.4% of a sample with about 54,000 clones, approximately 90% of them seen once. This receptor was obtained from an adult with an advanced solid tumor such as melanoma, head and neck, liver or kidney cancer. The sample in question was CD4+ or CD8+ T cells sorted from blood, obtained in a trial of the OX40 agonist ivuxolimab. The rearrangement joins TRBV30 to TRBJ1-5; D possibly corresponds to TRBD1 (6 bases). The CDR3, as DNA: TGTGCCTGGAGGCGACAGGAGGATCAGCCCCAGCATTTT. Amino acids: CAWRRQEDQPQHF.